The 18 T cell receptor beta chains below all came from one sample that was sequenced in a study of shared clonotypes between healthy human individuals. Method: immunoSEQ multiplex PCR; TCRdb's copy keeps in-frame clones and lacks some. The sample yields about 1,900,000 clones, approximately 94% seen once. CD45RO-negative CD8 cells positively selected for CCR7 made up the naive population, which excluded terminally differentiated effector memory CD45RA+ cells. Input material: naive CD8+ T cells sorted from blood. The receptors were gathered from a man between 18 and 29 years old in good health.

The CDR3 is CASIEWTQTPGEAFF. The CDR3 region has the DNA TGTGCCAGCATCGAATGGACCCAAACTCCTGGGGAAGCTTTCTTT. The chain is built from TRBV6-1 and TRBJ1-1; D gene uncertain. V was pared by 7 bases and J by 8 bases, with 23 bases between. The CDR3 is 15 amino acids. The V gene's germline CDR1 is MNHNS and CDR2 SASEGT.

This chain uses TRBV13 with TRBJ2-7; 11 nucleotides agree with TRBD2. V dropped 4 bases and J dropped 1; count of bases not matched to a gene: 9. Germline V lookup: CDR1 PRHDT, CDR2 FYEKMQ (reference sequence). The CDR3 covers 17 residues. The CDR3 is CASSSRLAGMTSYEQYF. CDR3 coding DNA: TGTGCCAGCAGCTCCCGACTAGCGGGAATGACTTCCTACGAGCAGTACTTC.

The chain combines TRBV6-1 with TRBJ1-1; D is unclear. Germline-derived CDR1 and CDR2 are MNHNS and SASEGT. There are 13 residues in the CDR3. V lost 4 bases, J lost 7 bases, and 13 bases lay in between. CDR3 residues: CASSADFLGEAFF. The CDR3 nucleotides are TGTGCCAGCAGTGCCGACTTTCTTGGTGAAGCTTTCTTT.

This sequence joins TRBV13 and TRBJ2-2; no clear D gene. This CDR3 is 14 amino acids long. Germline CDR1 and CDR2: PRHDT and FYEKMQ (reference sequence). Trimming removed 4 bases at V and 2 bases at J, with 8 bases between. CDR3 bases: TGTGCCAGCAGCTATCAGAGAAACACCGGGGAGCTGTTTTTT. It encodes CASSYQRNTGELFF.

About this clone itself: In the same sample, other DNA sequences code for this CDR3. V usage is TRBV11-2 and J usage is TRBJ1-2; TRBD1 matches at 7 bases. J gave up 5 bases and V 5 bases, and 8 bases lay outside the gene matches. Germline CDR1 is SGHAT and CDR2 is FQNNGV. The CDR3 is made up of 14 amino acids. As DNA, the CDR3 is TGTGCCAGCAGCCCAGGGGGGGACCCGTATGGCTACACCTTC. Amino acid sequence: CASSPGGDPYGYTF. The whole variable domain, filled in from reference TRBV11-2 and TRBJ1-2, reads EAGVAQSPRYKIIEKRQSVAFWCNPISGHATLYWYQQILGQGPKLLIQFQNNGVVDDSQLPKDRFSAERLKGVDSTLKIQPAKLEDSAVYLCASSPGGDPYGYTFGSGTRLTVV.

The table lists this clone with a count of one. The same CDR3 is also encoded by other DNA sequences in this sample. The chain is built from TRBV18 and TRBJ2-7; D gene uncertain. Trimming took off 2 bases at V and 3 bases at J, with 5 bases between the two ends. CDR3 length: 12 residues. The V gene's germline CDR1 is KGHSH and CDR2 LQKENI. CDR3 DNA sequence: TGTGCCAGCTCACCAGGGTTCTACGAGCAGTACTTC. Its translation: CASSPGFYEQYF.

This rearrangement joins TRBV28 to TRBJ1-5; TRBD1 is a possible D gene (6 bases). The CDR3 extends over 13 amino acids. Germline V gene sequence: CDR1 MDHEN, CDR2 SYDVKM. The V and J ends lost 3 bases and 7 bases respectively, with 10 bases between them. CDR3 in amino acids: CASSFLDSQPQHF. As DNA, the CDR3 is TGTGCCAGCAGTTTTTTGGACAGCCAGCCCCAGCATTTT.

This chain connects TRBV7-9 to TRBJ2-7; TRBD2 matches at 13 bases. The CDR3 is 15 residues long. Germline assignment: CDR1 SEHNR and CDR2 FQNEAQ (reference sequence). V was clipped by 4 bases and J by 6 bases; unmatched bases: 6. The CDR3 loop reads CASSSSGLAGLEQYF. The CDR3 nucleotides are TGTGCCAGCAGCTCATCGGGACTAGCGGGGCTCGAGCAGTACTTC.

About this clone: Other DNA sequences in the same sample also yield this CDR3. This chain links TRBV11-2 with TRBJ2-7; 7 positions match TRBD1. CDR1 SGHAT and CDR2 FQNNGV come from the germline V gene. Losses at the gene ends were 5 bases for V and 0 bases for J; bases not matched to a gene: 7. The CDR3 totals 15 residues. The CDR3 sequence: CASSLGAGGSYEQYF. Here the CDR3 DNA reads TGTGCCAGCAGCCTTGGGGCAGGGGGCTCCTACGAGCAGTACTTC.

This clone appeared once. The chain couples TRBV7-9 to TRBJ2-3; TRBD2 matches at 9 bases. CDR3 length: 15 residues. From germline, CDR1 is SEHNR and CDR2 FQNEAQ (reference sequence). The V segment lost 8 bases and the J segment 5 bases; nucleotides outside the gene matches: 11. CDR3 residues: CASHWAGGAEDTQYF. Written as DNA, the CDR3 is TGTGCCAGCCACTGGGCGGGGGGGGCAGAAGATACGCAGTATTTT. The full variable domain, with the rest looked up from reference TRBV7-9 and TRBJ2-3, is DTGVSQNPRHKITKRGQNVTFRCDPISEHNRLYWYRQTLGQGPEFLTYFQNEAQLEKSRLLSDRFSAERPKGSFSTLEIQRTEQGDSAMYLCASHWAGGAEDTQYFGPGTRLTVL.

V usage is TRBV4-1 and J usage is TRBJ2-7; TRBD2 aligns across 7 bases. V gave up 1 base and J gave up 3 bases; unmatched junction bases: 6. The CDR3 loop spans 15 amino acids. The germline gives CDR1 MGHRA, CDR2 YSYEKL. CDR3 amino acids: CASSQVRASGYEQYF. The CDR3 DNA reads TGCGCCAGCAGCCAAGTCCGGGCTAGCGGCTACGAGCAGTACTTC.

V is TRBV5-1 and J is TRBJ2-7, with D uncertain. The CDR3 is made up of 13 amino acids. Germline V lookup: CDR1 SGHRS, CDR2 YFSETQ. Trimming took 4 bases from V and 2 from J, leaving 10 bases between them. The CDR3 bases are TGCGCCAGCAGCCTAACCTCAGCCTACGAGCAGTACTTC. Translated: CASSLTSAYEQYF.

This clone has just a few counts. The sample contains more than one DNA sequence encoding this CDR3. The V call is TRBV19, the J call TRBJ1-1; D gene ambiguous. This CDR3 spans 13 amino acids. The V and J ends lost 5 bases and 0 bases respectively, with 7 bases between them. Germline CDR1 and CDR2: LNHDA and SQIVND (reference sequence). The CDR3 DNA reads TGTGCCAGTAGTCCGGGCGTGAACACTGAAGCTTTCTTT. Translated, it gives CASSPGVNTEAFF.

As to this clone: Within the sample, other DNA sequences also encode this same CDR3. The chain carries TRBV7-8 and TRBJ1-1; no definite D call. The CDR3 has 13 residues. CDR1 is SGHVS, CDR2 FQNEAQ, per germline. V lost 1 base to trimming and J lost 0 bases, with 3 bases between them. In DNA, the CDR3 is TGTGCCAGCAGCTTAGACGTGAACACTGAAGCTTTCTTT. Translated, it gives CASSLDVNTEAFF. Variable domain in full (rest from reference TRBV7-8 and TRBJ1-1): GAGVSQSPRYKVAKRGQDVALRCDPISGHVSLFWYQQALGQGPEFLTYFQNEAQLDKSGLPSDRFFAERPEGSVSTLKIQRTQQEDSAVYLCASSLDVNTEAFFGQGTRLTVV.

With regard to this clone: A much larger clone lies one base from this, so it may be a read error. The identical CDR3 is also encoded by other nucleotide sequences in the sample. The rearrangement links TRBV9 to TRBJ2-2, with D hard to call. The CDR3 has 11 amino acids. The V and J ends lost 4 bases and 6 bases respectively, with 4 bases between them. Germline V gene sequence: CDR1 SGDLS, CDR2 YYNGEE. CDR3 sequence (DNA): TGTGCCAGCAGCTCCCCCGGGGAGCTGTTTTTT. Translated, it gives CASSSPGELFF.

A single count supports this clone. The J gene is TRBJ2-2, the V gene TRBV9; 9 bases map to TRBD1. The CDR3 consists of 16 residues. With V trimmed by 4 bases and J by 1 base, 5 bases remained unmatched. The germline V gene has CDR1 SGDLS and CDR2 YYNGEE. Here the CDR3 reads CASSIPGQGNTGELFF. The DNA for the CDR3 is TGTGCCAGCAGCATACCGGGACAGGGGAACACCGGGGAGCTGTTTTTT.

The rearrangement links TRBV4-3 to TRBJ2-3; 7 bases are shared with TRBD2. V lost 4 bases and J lost 0; bases outside the gene matches: 4. CDR3 length equals 15 residues. The germline gives CDR1 LGHNA, CDR2 YSLEER. The CDR3: CASSPLLASTDTQYF. CDR3 coding DNA: TGCGCCAGCAGCCCCTTACTAGCGAGCACAGATACGCAGTATTTT.

V and J are TRBV18 and TRBJ2-7; D is ambiguous. Trimming left V 0 bases short and J 4 bases short, with 7 bases between. The CDR3 length is 13 residues. The germline V gene has CDR1 KGHSH and CDR2 LQKENI. CDR3 nucleotide sequence: TGTGCCAGCTCACCACCCCTATTTTACGAGCAGTACTTC. Translated, it gives CASSPPLFYEQYF.